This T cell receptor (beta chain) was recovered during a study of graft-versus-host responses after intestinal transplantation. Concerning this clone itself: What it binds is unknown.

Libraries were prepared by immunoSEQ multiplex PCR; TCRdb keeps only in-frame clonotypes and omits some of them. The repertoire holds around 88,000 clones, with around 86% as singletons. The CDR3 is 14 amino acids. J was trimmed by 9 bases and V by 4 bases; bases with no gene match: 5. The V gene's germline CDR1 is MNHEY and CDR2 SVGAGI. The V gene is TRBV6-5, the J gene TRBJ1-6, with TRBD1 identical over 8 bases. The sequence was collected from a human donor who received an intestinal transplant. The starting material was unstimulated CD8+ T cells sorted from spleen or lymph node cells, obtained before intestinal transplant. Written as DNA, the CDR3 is TGTGCCAGCAGTTCGACAGGGGCGCTTTCACCCCTCCACTTT. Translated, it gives CASSSTGALSPLHF.